One T cell receptor (beta chain) is described in this entry. Two lung cancer pathologists independently confirmed each histologic diagnosis. Clones were read by immunoSEQ multiplex PCR, and TCRdb kept only the in-frame ones, dropping some. Of 10,000 or so clones in the sample, 70% to 80% were seen once. The data derive from a study of immune evolution from preneoplasia to lung adenocarcinoma. Trimming pared 10 bases from V and 0 bases from J, leaving 13 bases between. Germline CDR1 LNHDA, CDR2 SQIVND (reference sequence). This CDR3 region has 13 residues. The chain carries TRBV19 and TRBJ2-7; D tentatively fits TRBD1 or TRBD2 (5 bases each). This clonotype was obtained from a person aged 60-79 years with lung adenocarcinoma. The sample taken for sequencing was FFPE lung adenocarcinoma in situ tissue. The CDR3 protein is CATTNGGSYEQYF. The CDR3 DNA follows: TGTGCCACCACAAATGGGGGCTCCTACGAGCAGTACTTC.